These 8 T cell receptor beta chains share one sample of origin, sequenced in a study of CD8+CD57+ T cells in acquired aplastic anemia. Genomic DNA constituted the template upon which TCR beta VDJ and CDR3 profiling was performed. TCRdb independently ran MiXCR on the reads; one entry per CDR3 protein. The sample has around 200,000 distinct CDR3 sequences, approximately 49% seen once. The sequenced material came from sorted CD4+, CD8+, or CD8+CD57+ T cells (not recorded which) from PBMCs. These receptors were obtained from a human donor in good health, serving as a control.

This chain links TRBV24-1 with TRBJ2-1; D uncertain. The length of the CDR3 is 12 residues. CDR1 and CDR2 (germline): KGHDR, SFDVKD. Trimming stripped 5 bases from V and 7 bases from J, with 8 bases between. CDR3 loop: CATSGYGNEQFF. For the CDR3, the DNA is TGTGCCACCAGTGGTTACGGGAATGAGCAGTTCTTC.

The chain joins TRBV12-3 or TRBV12-4 to TRBJ1-2, with 7 positions matching TRBD1. V gave up 1 base and J gave up 3 bases; unmatched junction bases: 5. The CDR3 has 15 residues. The CDR3 reads CASSLGSGGYYGYTF. The CDR3 DNA sequence: TGTGCCAGCAGTTTAGGGTCAGGGGGGTACTATGGCTACACCTTC.

The chain carries TRBV7-9 and TRBJ1-6; no clear D. The germline V gene has CDR1 SEHNR and CDR2 FQNEAQ (reference sequence). The CDR3 is 15 residues long. The V end lost 3 bases, the J end lost 10 bases, and 16 bases lay between the germline ends. In DNA, the CDR3 is TGTGCCAGCAGCTTGACCAGGACGGCGAGCTCACCCCTCCACTTT. It codes for CASSLTRTASSPLHF.

This clonotype was seen just once. V gene TRBV5-5 combines with J gene TRBJ2-7; 16 nucleotides agree with TRBD2. The CDR3 is 17 residues long. Germline CDR1 and CDR2: SGHKS and YYEKEE (reference sequence). J lost 7 bases, V lost 4 bases, and 11 bases had no gene match. The CDR3 loop reads CASSLVGTSGGAGEQYF. The DNA for the CDR3 is TGTGCCAGCAGCCTGGTCGGGACTAGCGGGGGGGCGGGTGAGCAGTACTTC. Based on the CDR3 plus reference TRBV5-5 and TRBJ2-7, the full variable domain is DAGVTQSPTHLIKTRGQQVTLRCSPISGHKSVSWYQQVLGQGPQFIFQYYEKEERGRGNFPDRFSARQFPNYSSELNVNALLLGDSALYLCASSLVGTSGGAGEQYFGPGTRLTVT.

The chain links TRBV19 to TRBJ2-3; TRBD2 is a possible D gene (5 bases). This CDR3 is built from 10 residues. Germline V CDR1 and CDR2: LNHDA, SQIVND (reference sequence). The V end was cut by 8 bases, the J end by 5 bases, with 5 bases between. This CDR3 reads CASEGDTQYF. DNA of the CDR3: TGTGCCAGTGAGGGAGATACGCAGTATTTT.

This clonotype was seen at least ten times. This chain connects TRBV5-8 to TRBJ2-2; D is possibly TRBD2 (5 bases). This CDR3 comprises 14 residues. The V end lost 3 bases, the J end lost 7 bases, and 13 bases lay between the germline ends. Germline V gene lookup returns CDR1 SGHTS and CDR2 YDEGEE. The CDR3 sequence is CASSSQEGLGELFF. In DNA, the CDR3 is TGTGCCAGCAGCTCGCAAGAGGGTCTCGGGGAGCTGTTTTTT.

This clonotype was counted many times. V and J are TRBV12-3 or TRBV12-4 and TRBJ2-5; 9 bases map to TRBD1. The J segment lost 4 bases and the V segment lost 5 bases, leaving 11 bases of the junction unmatched. The CDR3 spans 16 residues. The CDR3 DNA is TGTGCCAGCAGTCTGAACCCTACAGGGGGCAGAGAGACCCAGTACTTC. It encodes CASSLNPTGGRETQYF.

V usage is TRBV20-1 and J usage is TRBJ1-1; D unclear. V was clipped by 7 bases and J by 0 bases, with 9 bases between them. CDR1 and CDR2 (germline): DFQATT, SNEGSKA (reference sequence). This CDR3 is 12 amino acids long. CDR3 in DNA: TGCAGTGTAAAGGACTTGAACACTGAAGCTTTCTTT. Protein: CSVKDLNTEAFF.